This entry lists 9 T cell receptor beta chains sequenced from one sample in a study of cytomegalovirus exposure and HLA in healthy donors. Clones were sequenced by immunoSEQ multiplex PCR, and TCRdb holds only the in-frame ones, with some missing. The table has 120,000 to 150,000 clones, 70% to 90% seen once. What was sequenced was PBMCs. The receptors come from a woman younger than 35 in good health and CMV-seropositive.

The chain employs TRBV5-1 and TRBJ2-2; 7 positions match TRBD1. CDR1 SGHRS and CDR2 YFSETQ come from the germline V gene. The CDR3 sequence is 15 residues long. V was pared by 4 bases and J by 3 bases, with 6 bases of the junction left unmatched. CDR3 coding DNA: TGCGCCAGCAGCACCGGGACAGATTACACCGGGGAGCTGTTTTTT. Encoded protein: CASSTGTDYTGELFF.

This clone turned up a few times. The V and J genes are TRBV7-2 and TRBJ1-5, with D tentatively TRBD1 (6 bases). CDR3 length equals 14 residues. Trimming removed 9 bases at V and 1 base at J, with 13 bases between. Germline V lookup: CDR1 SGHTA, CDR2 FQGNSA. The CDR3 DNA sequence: TGTGCCAGTGAGCGGGGGGCGAGCAATCAGCCCCAGCATTTT. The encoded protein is CASERGASNQPQHF.

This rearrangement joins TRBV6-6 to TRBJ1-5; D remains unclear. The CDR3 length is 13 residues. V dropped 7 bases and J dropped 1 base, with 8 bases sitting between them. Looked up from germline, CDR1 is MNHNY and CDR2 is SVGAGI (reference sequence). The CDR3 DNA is TGTGCCAGCAATGCGAGAAGCAATCAGCCCCAGCATTTT. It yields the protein CASNARSNQPQHF.

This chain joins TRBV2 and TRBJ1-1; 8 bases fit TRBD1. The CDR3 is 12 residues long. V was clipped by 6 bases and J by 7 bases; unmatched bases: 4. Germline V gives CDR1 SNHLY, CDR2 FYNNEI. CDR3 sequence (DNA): TGTGCCAGCAGGGTTGGACAGGGTGAAGCTTTCTTT. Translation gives CASRVGQGEAFF.

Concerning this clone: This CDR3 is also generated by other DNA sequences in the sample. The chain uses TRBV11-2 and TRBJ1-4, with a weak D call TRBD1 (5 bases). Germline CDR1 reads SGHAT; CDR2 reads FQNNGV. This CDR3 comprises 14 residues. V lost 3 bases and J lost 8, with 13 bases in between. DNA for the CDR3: TGTGCCAGCAGCTTCGGGCAGGGCGACGAAAAACTGTTTTTT. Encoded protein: CASSFGQGDEKLFF.

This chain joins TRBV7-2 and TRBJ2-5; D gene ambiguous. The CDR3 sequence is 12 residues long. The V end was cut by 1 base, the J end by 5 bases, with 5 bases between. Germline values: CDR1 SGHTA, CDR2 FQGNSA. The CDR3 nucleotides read TGTGCCAGCAGCTTAGTTGCGGAGACCCAGTACTTC. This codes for CASSLVAETQYF.

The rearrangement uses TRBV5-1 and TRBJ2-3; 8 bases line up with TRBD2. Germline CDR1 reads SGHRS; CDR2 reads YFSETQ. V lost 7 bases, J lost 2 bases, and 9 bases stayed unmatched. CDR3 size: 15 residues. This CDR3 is CASHSGATHTDTQYF. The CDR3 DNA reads TGCGCCAGCCATAGCGGGGCGACCCACACAGATACGCAGTATTTT.

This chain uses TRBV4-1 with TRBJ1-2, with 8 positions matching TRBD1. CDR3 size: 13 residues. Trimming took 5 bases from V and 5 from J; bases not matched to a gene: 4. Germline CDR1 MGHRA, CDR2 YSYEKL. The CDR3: CASSWTGTYGYTF. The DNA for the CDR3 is TGCGCCAGCAGCTGGACAGGGACTTATGGCTACACCTTC.

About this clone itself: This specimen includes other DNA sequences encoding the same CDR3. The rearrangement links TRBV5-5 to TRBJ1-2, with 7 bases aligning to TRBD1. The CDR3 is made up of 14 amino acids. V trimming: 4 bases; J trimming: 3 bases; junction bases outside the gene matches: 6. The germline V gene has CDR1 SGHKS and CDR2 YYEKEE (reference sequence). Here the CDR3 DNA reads TGTGCCAGCAGCCTAGACAGGGCTTACTATGGCTACACCTTC. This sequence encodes CASSLDRAYYGYTF.